Listed here are 23 T cell receptor beta chains from one sample, sequenced in a study of control samples from healthy donors and cancer patients. TCRdb keeps only in-frame clones here, not all; method: immunoSEQ multiplex PCR. The sample contains around 30,000 clones, roughly 86% of which appear only once. Sequencing was performed on PBMCs. The origin of the receptors is a woman aged 40-49 years with lung cancer.

The sample holds a few counts of this clone. The rearrangement uses TRBV4-2 and TRBJ2-5; 9 nucleotides agree with TRBD2. Germline assignment: CDR1 LGHNA and CDR2 YNFKEQ. There are 15 residues in the CDR3. The trim removed 0 bases at V and 1 base at J, leaving 0 bases unmatched. This chain's CDR3 is CASSQERGGQETQYF. The CDR3 DNA reads as TGTGCCAGCAGCCAAGAGCGGGGGGGCCAAGAGACCCAGTACTTC.

CDR3 sequence reads: CASSRGQGATDTQYF. CDR3 nucleotide sequence: TGTGCCAGCAGCCGGGGACAGGGGGCCACAGATACGCAGTATTTT. The J gene is TRBJ2-3, the V gene TRBV3-1 (or the pseudogene TRBV3-2); 12 positions match TRBD1. V shed 4 bases, J shed 2 bases, and the junction held 1 base outside the gene matches. The CDR3 is made up of 15 amino acids. Germline lookup yields CDR1 LGHDT and CDR2 YNNKEL (reference sequence).

The chain has TRBV24-1 and TRBJ2-3; D unresolved. Trimming stripped 7 bases from V and 0 bases from J, with 4 bases between. CDR3 length equals 12 residues. Germline lookup yields CDR1 KGHDR and CDR2 SFDVKD. The CDR3 is CATSVSTDTQYF. CDR3 coding DNA: TGTGCCACCAGCGTTAGCACAGATACGCAGTATTTT.

The chain is built from TRBV18 and TRBJ2-1, with D tentatively TRBD1 or TRBD2 (5 bases each). Trimming removed 6 bases from V and 5 bases from J, with 14 bases in between. The CDR3 is 14 amino acids. Germline lookup yields CDR1 KGHSH and CDR2 LQKENI. CDR3 in DNA: TGTGCCAGCTCTCCCAGGGTGGGAGACAATGAGCAGTTCTTC. The encoded protein is CASSPRVGDNEQFF.

The chain recombines TRBV19 with TRBJ2-5; D possibly uses TRBD1 or TRBD2 (5 bases each). The CDR3 has 16 amino acids. The germline V gene encodes CDR1 LNHDA and CDR2 SQIVND (reference sequence). V gave up 5 bases and J gave up 2 bases, with 18 bases separating them. The CDR3 DNA is TGTGCCAGTAGTCGCTATGACAGAGGGAAACAAGAGACCCAGTACTTC. This gives the protein CASSRYDRGKQETQYF.

The V and J genes are TRBV4-1 and TRBJ2-6, with D uncertain. This CDR3 comprises 17 residues. Germline V gene data show CDR1 as MGHRA and CDR2 as YSYEKL. V was clipped by 1 base and J by 1 base, with 11 bases between them. The CDR3 sequence is CASSQGYQFSGANVLTF. CDR3 nucleotide sequence: TGCGCCAGCAGCCAAGGTTATCAATTTTCTGGGGCCAACGTCCTGACTTTC.

The gene calls are TRBV24-1 and TRBJ2-7; 10 bases match TRBD2. The CDR3 totals 15 residues. Per germline, CDR1 KGHDR and CDR2 SFDVKD. V lost 3 bases, J lost 3 bases, and 4 bases stayed unmatched. The CDR3 DNA sequence: TGTGCCACCAGTGATACCGGGACTAGCGTCTACGAGCAGTACTTC. Encoded protein: CATSDTGTSVYEQYF.

The CDR3 nucleotides read TGTGCCAGCAGCTTTCAGGGGGCGAGCACTGAAGCTTTCTTT. This codes for CASSFQGASTEAFF. The V gene is TRBV13, the J gene TRBJ1-1; 8 nucleotides match TRBD1. J gave up 4 bases and V 3 bases, and 4 bases lay outside the gene matches. Germline V gene lookup returns CDR1 PRHDT and CDR2 FYEKMQ (reference sequence). This CDR3 is 14 amino acids long.

The chain has TRBV12-3 or TRBV12-4 and TRBJ1-2, with D possibly matching TRBD1 (5 bases). The V and J ends lost 6 bases and 8 bases respectively, with 16 bases between them. This CDR3 is 13 amino acids long. The CDR3 here is CASSRGRPLGYTF. The CDR3 DNA sequence: TGTGCCAGCAGCCGGGGACGTCCGCTGGGCTACACCTTC.

The chain links TRBV4-2 to TRBJ1-1; perhaps TRBD1 as D (6 bases). The ends were cut back, 0 bases at V and 7 bases at J, with 9 bases in the middle. In germline, CDR1 is LGHNA, CDR2 YNFKEQ. This CDR3 region has 13 residues. The CDR3, as DNA: TGTGCCAGCAGCCAAGATCCGGACAGTGAAGCTTTCTTT. Protein product: CASSQDPDSEAFF.

V usage is TRBV4-3 and J usage is TRBJ1-4; D remains ambiguous. This CDR3 comprises 15 residues. V shed 0 bases and J shed 9 bases, with 14 bases lying between them. Germline V gene data show CDR1 as LGHNA and CDR2 as YSLEER. In nucleotides, the CDR3 is TGCGCCAGCAGCCAAGAGATGGGTTTTAGTAAAAAACTGTTTTTT. This gives the protein CASSQEMGFSKKLFF.

This chain connects TRBV5-1 to TRBJ2-6, with 7 positions matching TRBD2. In germline, CDR1 is SGHRS, CDR2 YFSETQ. The CDR3 loop spans 17 amino acids. The V segment lost 3 bases and the J segment 0 bases; nucleotides outside the gene matches: 6. CDR3 in DNA: TGCGCCAGCAGCTGGGACGGGGGGACCTCTGGGGCCAACGTCCTGACTTTC. Translated: CASSWDGGTSGANVLTF.

This clone has a single count. The chain uses TRBV11-3 and TRBJ2-2; TRBD2 agrees at 7 bases. CDR3 length: 15 residues. J was trimmed by 7 bases and V by 4 bases; bases with no gene match: 9. The germline V gene has CDR1 SGHNT and CDR2 YENEEA. The CDR3 protein is CASSSAGTIGGELFF. In DNA, the CDR3 is TGTGCCAGCAGCTCCGCCGGGACTATCGGCGGGGAGCTGTTTTTT. Full variable domain (missing parts from reference TRBV11-3 and TRBJ2-2): EAGVVQSPRYKIIEKKQPVAFWCNPISGHNTLYWYLQNLGQGPELLIRYENEEAVDDSQLPKDRFSAERLKGVDSTLKIQPAELGDSAVYLCASSSAGTIGGELFFGEGSRLTVL.

The chain has TRBV6-6 and TRBJ1-6; D call uncertain. The CDR3 length is 13 residues. The V end lost 4 bases, the J end lost 5 bases, and 6 bases lay between the germline ends. Germline assignment: CDR1 MNHNY and CDR2 SVGAGI (reference sequence). The CDR3 DNA follows: TGTGCCAGCAGTTTCCCTGATAATTCACCCCTCCACTTT. It translates to CASSFPDNSPLHF.

J is TRBJ2-2 and V is TRBV6-2 or TRBV6-3, with D maybe TRBD1 (6 bases). CDR1 and CDR2 from the germline V gene are MNHEY and SVGEGT. This CDR3 is built from 15 residues. Trimming removed 3 bases at V and 4 bases at J, with 12 bases between. This CDR3 reads CASSYQGRSTGELFF. The CDR3 DNA reads TGTGCCAGCAGTTATCAGGGGCGCAGCACCGGGGAGCTGTTTTTT.

This chain joins TRBV15 and TRBJ2-2, with TRBD2 matching over 8 bases. This CDR3 region has 18 residues. The J segment lost 0 bases and the V segment lost 4 bases, leaving 10 bases of the junction unmatched. Germline V gene sequence: CDR1 LNHNV, CDR2 YYDKDF (reference sequence). CDR3 bases: TGTGCCACCAGCAACCCCGGGAGGGGGAAATCGAACACCGGGGAGCTGTTTTTT. This gives the protein CATSNPGRGKSNTGELFF.

This clone was observed a single time. CDR3 in amino acids: CASSSERRAYNGYTF. CDR3 DNA sequence: TGTGCCAGCAGCTCGGAACGCAGGGCCTATAATGGCTACACCTTC. The chain is built from TRBV5-4 and TRBJ1-2; D perhaps matches TRBD1 (5 bases). V lost 3 bases to trimming and J lost 6 bases, with 18 bases between them. This CDR3 is 15 amino acids long. CDR1 is SGHNT, CDR2 YYREEE, per germline (reference sequence).

This clone was recorded a few times. J is TRBJ2-5 and V is TRBV3-1 (or the pseudogene TRBV3-2), with TRBD2 matching over 8 bases. V was pared by 0 bases and J by 5 bases, with 8 bases of the junction left unmatched. The CDR3 consists of 16 residues. Germline V CDR1 and CDR2: LGHDT, YNNKEL (reference sequence). CDR3 DNA sequence: TGTGCCAGCAGCCAAGATCAGGAAGCGGGGGTTGAGACCCAGTACTTC. This encodes CASSQDQEAGVETQYF.

The rearrangement links TRBV18 to TRBJ2-7; 9 bases align to TRBD1. The ends lost 3 bases at V and 7 bases at J; junction bases unmatched: 4. CDR3 size: 13 residues. Germline assignment: CDR1 KGHSH and CDR2 LQKENI. The CDR3 loop reads CASSPGTGREQYF. DNA for the CDR3: TGTGCCAGCTCACCTGGGACAGGGCGTGAGCAGTACTTC. The whole variable domain, filled in from reference TRBV18 and TRBJ2-7, reads NAGVMQNPRHLVRRRGQEARLRCSPMKGHSHVYWYRQLPEEGLKFMVYLQKENIIDESGMPKERFSAEFPKEGPSILRIQQVVRGDSAAYFCASSPGTGREQYFGPGTRLTVT.

The J gene is TRBJ1-1, the V gene TRBV12-3 or TRBV12-4; D unclear. The CDR3 has 11 residues. Trimming removed 4 bases at V and 11 bases at J, with 11 bases between. The CDR3 DNA sequence: TGTGCCAGCAGTTCCCTACAAGGGGCTTTCTTT. This encodes CASSSLQGAFF.

V usage is TRBV5-1 and J usage is TRBJ2-7, with 10 bases fitting TRBD1. Trimming took 6 bases from V and 4 from J; bases not matched to a gene: 4. In germline, CDR1 is SGHRS, CDR2 YFSETQ. The CDR3 runs 13 residues. CDR3 residues: CASTSDRGYEQYF. The CDR3 DNA is TGCGCCAGCACCTCGGACAGGGGGTACGAGCAGTACTTC.

V and J are TRBV9 and TRBJ1-4; D is undetermined. Trimming took 4 bases from V and 3 from J, leaving 13 bases between them. The CDR3 has 15 amino acids. CDR1 is SGDLS, CDR2 YYNGEE, per germline. CDR3 in DNA: TGTGCCAGCAGCCCTTATCCAGAGTCTAATGAAAAACTGTTTTTT. This encodes CASSPYPESNEKLFF.

The rearrangement joins TRBV18 to TRBJ2-3; possibly TRBD1 for D (6 bases). CDR3 length equals 16 residues. Trimming left V 1 base short and J 4 bases short, with 15 bases between. CDR1 is KGHSH and CDR2 is LQKENI in the germline V gene. The CDR3 DNA reads as TGTGCCAGCTCACCACTTAACAGGGCCATAGCAGATACGCAGTATTTT. This gives the protein CASSPLNRAIADTQYF.